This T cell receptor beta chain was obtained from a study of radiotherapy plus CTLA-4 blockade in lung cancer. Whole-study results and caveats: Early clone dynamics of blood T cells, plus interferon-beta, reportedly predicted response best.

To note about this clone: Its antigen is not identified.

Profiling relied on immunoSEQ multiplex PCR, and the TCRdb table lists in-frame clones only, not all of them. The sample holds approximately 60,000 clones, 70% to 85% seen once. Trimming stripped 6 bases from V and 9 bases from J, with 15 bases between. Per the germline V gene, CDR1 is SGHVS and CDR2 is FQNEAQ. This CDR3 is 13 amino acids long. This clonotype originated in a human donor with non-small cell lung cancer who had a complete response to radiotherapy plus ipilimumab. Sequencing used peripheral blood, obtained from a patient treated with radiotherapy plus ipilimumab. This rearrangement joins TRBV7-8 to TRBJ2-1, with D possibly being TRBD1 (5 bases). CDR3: CASSDSRFSEQFF. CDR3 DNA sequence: TGTGCCAGCAGTGACAGTCGGTTCAGTGAGCAGTTCTTC.